One sample yielded the 17 T cell receptor beta chains listed below, sequenced in a study of cytomegalovirus exposure and HLA in healthy donors. Generated by immunoSEQ multiplex PCR, the TCRdb table keeps only in-frame clones and is missing some. The top ten clones hold 2.5% to 3.5% of a sample with roughly 200,000 clones, more than 65% of them seen once. The source material was PBMCs. These receptors were collected from a young woman in good health and CMV-seropositive.

The chain uses TRBV2 and TRBJ1-5; 8 bases align to TRBD1. The CDR3 has 15 amino acids. Germline V gene lookup returns CDR1 SNHLY and CDR2 FYNNEI. Losses at the gene ends were 3 bases for V and 4 bases for J; bases not matched to a gene: 5. The CDR3 region has the DNA TGTGCCAGCAGTGAGAGGACAGGGAGAAATCAGCCCCAGCATTTT. Translated, it gives CASSERTGRNQPQHF.

This chain links TRBV15 with TRBJ1-2; D is perhaps TRBD1 (6 bases). CDR1 LNHNV and CDR2 YYDKDF come from the germline V gene (reference sequence). This CDR3 has 15 amino acids. Trimming took off 0 bases at V and 7 bases at J, with 15 bases between the two ends. CDR3 loop: CATSRDVTGGSGYTF. CDR3 in DNA: TGTGCCACCAGCAGAGATGTTACGGGGGGCAGTGGCTACACCTTC. Based on the CDR3 plus reference TRBV15 and TRBJ1-2, the full variable domain is DAMVIQNPRYQVTQFGKPVTLSCSQTLNHNVMYWYQQKSSQAPKLLFHYYDKDFNNEADTPDNFQSRRPNTSFCFLDIRSPGLGDTAMYLCATSRDVTGGSGYTFGSGTRLTVV.

This clone was observed a handful of times. The rearrangement uses TRBV2 and TRBJ1-3, with no clear D. This CDR3 region has 12 residues. Germline CDR1 and CDR2: SNHLY and FYNNEI. V dropped 8 bases and J dropped 1 base, with 6 bases sitting between them. CDR3 residues: CASFSSGNTIYF. The CDR3 region has the DNA TGTGCCAGCTTTTCTTCTGGAAACACCATATATTTT.

The rearrangement uses TRBV29-1 and TRBJ2-5, with D possibly being TRBD1 (5 bases). Germline lookup yields CDR1 SQVTM and CDR2 ANQGSEA. The CDR3 loop spans 12 amino acids. V lost 4 bases and J 3 bases, leaving 9 bases between the germline ends. The CDR3, as DNA: TGCAGCGTTGGGACATTTAAAGAGACCCAGTACTTC. Protein sequence: CSVGTFKETQYF.

This chain connects TRBV4-1 to TRBJ1-2, with D uncertain. The germline CDR1 and CDR2 sequences are MGHRA and YSYEKL. This CDR3 contains 14 residues. V was clipped by 1 base and J by 6 bases, with 12 bases between them. The CDR3 nucleotides are TGCGCCAGCAGCCAAGTGGGAGTGGTTAATGGCTACACCTTC. It encodes CASSQVGVVNGYTF.

The sample holds one count of this clone. This chain connects TRBV7-2 to TRBJ2-5; D gene unclear. The CDR3 has 12 amino acids. Trimming removed 2 bases at V and 5 bases at J, with 6 bases between. Germline values: CDR1 SGHTA, CDR2 FQGNSA. CDR3 sequence: CASSLREETQYF. CDR3 sequence (DNA): TGTGCCAGCAGCTTAAGAGAGGAGACCCAGTACTTC.

V usage is TRBV11-3 and J usage is TRBJ2-7; D is possibly TRBD1 (5 bases). CDR1 and CDR2 from the germline V gene are SGHNT and YENEEA. This CDR3 comprises 14 residues. V shed 1 base and J shed 4 bases, with 11 bases lying between them. In DNA form, the CDR3 reads TGTGCCAGCAGCTTAGGGAGCAGGGAATACGAGCAGTACTTC. It translates to CASSLGSREYEQYF.

The V call is TRBV7-2, the J call TRBJ2-3; weak D call: TRBD2 (5 bases). Trimming removed 1 base at V and 0 bases at J, with 17 bases between. This CDR3 is built from 18 residues. Germline V lookup: CDR1 SGHTA, CDR2 FQGNSA. The CDR3 nucleotides are TGTGCCAGCAGCTTAGGTCTTGGCGGGCCCCCTAGCACAGATACGCAGTATTTT. Translating it yields CASSLGLGGPPSTDTQYF. The variable domain in full, completed from reference TRBV7-2 and TRBJ2-3, reads GAGVSQSPSNKVTEKGKDVELRCDPISGHTALYWYRQSLGQGLEFLIYFQGNSAPDKSGLPSDRFSAERTGGSVSTLTIQRTQQEDSAVYLCASSLGLGGPPSTDTQYFGPGTRLTVL.

The rearrangement links TRBV5-1 to TRBJ2-3, with 8 nucleotides matching TRBD1. Germline V gene sequence: CDR1 SGHRS, CDR2 YFSETQ. This CDR3 region has 17 residues. Trimming removed 0 bases from V and 3 bases from J; junction bases left unmatched: 9. CDR3 coding DNA: TGCGCCAGCAGCTTGGCCGGTACAGGGGGGTCGACAGATACGCAGTATTTT. This encodes CASSLAGTGGSTDTQYF.

This clone was recorded only once. J is TRBJ2-7 and V is TRBV2, with TRBD1 identical over 8 bases. The CDR3 contains 12 residues. The trim removed 6 bases at V and 7 bases at J, leaving 5 bases unmatched. CDR1 and CDR2 (germline): SNHLY, FYNNEI. CDR3 sequence reads: CASRGQGLEQYF. In DNA, the CDR3 is TGTGCCAGCAGAGGACAGGGTTTGGAGCAGTACTTC. The variable domain in full, completed from reference TRBV2 and TRBJ2-7, reads EPEVTQTPSHQVTQMGQEVILRCVPISNHLYFYWYRQILGQKVEFLVSFYNNEISEKSEIFDDQFSVERPDGSNFTLKIRSTKLEDSAMYFCASRGQGLEQYFGPGTRLTVT.

This clone was detected a few times. The rearrangement joins TRBV11-2 to TRBJ2-7; D is unclear. Germline V gene data show CDR1 as SGHAT and CDR2 as FQNNGV. V lost 3 bases to trimming and J lost 0 bases, with 6 bases between them. This CDR3 spans 13 amino acids. Here the CDR3 reads CASSFQFSYEQYF. In DNA form, the CDR3 reads TGTGCCAGCAGCTTCCAGTTCTCCTACGAGCAGTACTTC.

The chain uses TRBV5-6 and TRBJ2-7; D possibly corresponds to TRBD1 (6 bases). The V and J ends lost 4 bases and 5 bases respectively, with 13 bases between them. Per germline, CDR1 SGHDT and CDR2 YYEEEE. The CDR3 sequence is 13 residues long. The CDR3: CASSRDMGNEQYF. The CDR3, as DNA: TGTGCCAGCAGCCGGGACATGGGTAACGAGCAGTACTTC. The variable domain in full, completed from reference TRBV5-6 and TRBJ2-7, reads DAGVTQSPTHLIKTRGQQVTLRCSPKSGHDTVSWYQQALGQGPQFIFQYYEEEERQRGNFPDRFSGHQFPNYSSELNVNALLLGDSALYLCASSRDMGNEQYFGPGTRLTVT.

V usage is TRBV10-3 and J usage is TRBJ1-5; D is perhaps TRBD1 (5 bases). CDR1 is ENHRY, CDR2 SYGVKD, per germline. This CDR3 contains 15 residues. V dropped 5 bases and J dropped 6 bases, with 17 bases sitting between them. This CDR3 is CAISREQGGSQPQHF. The DNA for the CDR3 is TGTGCCATCAGTAGGGAGCAGGGAGGGTCTCAGCCCCAGCATTTT.

V gene TRBV27 combines with J gene TRBJ1-1; 7 bases line up with TRBD1. The trim removed 5 bases at V and 3 bases at J, leaving 6 bases unmatched. CDR3 length equals 14 residues. CDR1 and CDR2 from the germline V gene are MNHEY and SMNVEV (reference sequence). The CDR3 DNA reads as TGTGCCAGCAGTCTACAGGGGAAGGACACTGAAGCTTTCTTT. This encodes CASSLQGKDTEAFF.

V is TRBV6-1 and J is TRBJ1-2, with TRBD1 matching over 9 bases. This CDR3 is built from 15 residues. J was trimmed by 8 bases and V by 4 bases; bases with no gene match: 11. Germline values: CDR1 MNHNS, CDR2 SASEGT. For the CDR3, the DNA is TGTGCCAGCAGTGTCGTTGACAGGGGGTCGGGCGGCTACACCTTC. Amino acids: CASSVVDRGSGGYTF.

This chain's CDR3 is CASSQAGGSTDTQYF. The CDR3 bases are TGTGCCAGCAGTCAAGCGGGGGGGAGTACAGATACGCAGTATTTT. The chain uses TRBV27 and TRBJ2-3; 10 nucleotides agree with TRBD2. Germline trimming cut 5 bases from V and 3 bases from J; bases unmatched to any gene: 5. The CDR3 consists of 15 residues. Per germline, CDR1 MNHEY and CDR2 SMNVEV (reference sequence).

V usage is TRBV11-3 and J usage is TRBJ1-1; the D gene is possibly TRBD1 (6 bases). The germline gives CDR1 SGHNT, CDR2 YENEEA. The V end was cut by 2 bases, the J end by 6 bases, with 10 bases between. The CDR3 is 13 residues long. CDR3 coding DNA: TGTGCCAGCAGCTTAACAGGGTACGCTGAAGCTTTCTTT. This codes for CASSLTGYAEAFF.